The next 18 T cell receptor beta chains were all read from a single sample in a study of CD8 T cells in Susac syndrome. With random hexamers, roughly 0.45 to 1 ug RNA was reverse transcribed. TCRdb reprocessed the immunoSEQ multiplex PCR reads via MiXCR and lists one record per CDR3 protein. The table includes roughly 130,000 distinct CDR3 sequences, more than 90% detected once. Sequencing was done on a sample of CD4+ T cells from PBMCs. The receptors here all came from a human donor in good health.

The CDR3 loop reads CASSQESASGNQETQYF. The CDR3 DNA is TGTGCCAGCAGCCAAGAATCCGCTAGCGGGAATCAAGAGACCCAGTACTTC. V and J are TRBV3-1 and TRBJ2-5; 9 nucleotides match TRBD2. CDR1 and CDR2 (germline): LGHDT, YNNKEL (reference sequence). The junction had 7 bases not matched to a gene; V was cut back by 0 bases and J by 2 bases. The CDR3 spans 17 residues.

The chain couples TRBV15 to TRBJ2-5; perhaps D is TRBD1 or TRBD2 (5 bases each). There are 17 residues in the CDR3. With 5 bases removed from V and 3 bases from J, the gap between germline ends came to 22 bases. Per germline, CDR1 LNHNV and CDR2 YYDKDF (reference sequence). In nucleotides, the CDR3 is TGTGCCACCAGCTCCTTCCGGGGCCAGGGCGGCAAAGAGACCCAGTACTTC. It translates to CATSSFRGQGGKETQYF.

The DNA of the CDR3 is TGTGCCAGCAGCCAAGAAAAGGGGGCGGGAGGCTACACCTTC. It codes for CASSQEKGAGGYTF. J is TRBJ1-2 and V is TRBV3-1; 7 bases fit TRBD1. The CDR3 runs 14 residues. CDR1 LGHDT and CDR2 YNNKEL come from the germline V gene (reference sequence). Unmatched junction bases numbered 6, after V lost 0 bases and J lost 8 bases.

This chain links TRBV9 with TRBJ1-5; D is undetermined. V lost 6 bases and J 5 bases, leaving 12 bases between the germline ends. CDR3 length: 13 amino acids. CDR1 SGDLS and CDR2 YYNGEE come from the germline V gene. The CDR3 DNA sequence: TGTGCCAGCACCCGGAGGTTCGATCAGCCCCAGCATTTT. Its translation is CASTRRFDQPQHF.

The rearrangement joins TRBV29-1 to TRBJ2-2; D may correspond to TRBD1 or TRBD2 (5 bases each). Deletions cut 4 bases from V and 1 base from J, with 10 bases between. The CDR3 contains 14 residues. The germline V gene has CDR1 SQVTM and CDR2 ANQGSEA. The CDR3 DNA reads as TGCAGCGTTGGGGGGTTACTGAACACCGGGGAGCTGTTTTTT. Protein sequence: CSVGGLLNTGELFF.

This sequence joins TRBV6-6 and TRBJ1-4; D is ambiguous. Germline-derived CDR1 and CDR2 are MNHNY and SVGAGI (reference sequence). V was pared by 6 bases and J by 7 bases, with 15 bases between. There are 14 residues in the CDR3. The DNA of the CDR3 is TGTGCCAGCAGCCTCTTGGAGAAACGTGAAAAACTGTTTTTT. Encoded protein: CASSLLEKREKLFF.

The genes are TRBV4-1 and TRBJ2-7; 7 bases align to TRBD1. Germline loops: CDR1 MGHRA, CDR2 YSYEKL. CDR3 length: 15 amino acids. The V and J ends lost 6 bases and 3 bases, in that order; junction bases with no gene match: 11. The CDR3 spells CASRPGQEHFYEQYF. The CDR3 bases are TGCGCCAGCAGACCCGGACAGGAGCACTTCTACGAGCAGTACTTC.

The V gene is TRBV7-2, the J gene TRBJ2-3; D possibly corresponds to TRBD2 (6 bases). The CDR3 extends over 14 amino acids. Germline CDR1 reads SGHTA; CDR2 reads FQGNSA. Trimming removed 6 bases from V and 5 bases from J, with 15 bases in between. The CDR3 loop reads CASRQGTSGDTQYF. CDR3 in DNA: TGTGCCAGCAGGCAAGGGACTTCGGGAGATACGCAGTATTTT.

There are a few counts of this clonotype. The chain carries TRBV5-4 and TRBJ2-1; D uncertain. Germline V gives CDR1 SGHNT, CDR2 YYREEE (reference sequence). The CDR3 is made up of 11 amino acids. The V end was cut by 0 bases, the J end by 7 bases, with 2 bases between. The CDR3 loop is CASSLGNEQFF. DNA of the CDR3: TGTGCCAGCAGCTTGGGGAATGAGCAGTTCTTC.

J is TRBJ1-4 and V is TRBV7-9; D may be TRBD1 (5 bases). Germline CDR1 SEHNR, CDR2 FQNEAQ (reference sequence). CDR3 length: 15 amino acids. Trimming pared 2 bases from V and 2 bases from J, leaving 9 bases between. The CDR3 region is CASSLSGGTNEKLFF. The CDR3 DNA reads as TGTGCCAGCAGCTTATCGGGGGGGACTAATGAAAAACTGTTTTTT.

This chain connects TRBV5-1 to TRBJ2-7; TRBD2 matches 8 bases. The germline V gene encodes CDR1 SGHRS and CDR2 YFSETQ. This CDR3 is 14 amino acids long. J gave up 4 bases and V 1 base, and 4 bases lay outside the gene matches. The CDR3 nucleotides read TGCGCCAGCAGCTTGACGACTAGCGCGTACGAGCAGTACTTC. This gives the protein CASSLTTSAYEQYF.

This sequence joins TRBV7-2 and TRBJ2-5, with D possibly being TRBD1 (6 bases). Germline V gene lookup returns CDR1 SGHTA and CDR2 FQGNSA. V was cut by 4 bases and J by 8 bases, with 11 bases left in between. The CDR3 is 12 residues long. The CDR3 loop is CASSSGHTTQYF. The CDR3 DNA reads TGTGCCAGCAGCTCGGGACATACCACCCAGTACTTC. Full variable domain (missing parts from reference TRBV7-2 and TRBJ2-5): GAGVSQSPSNKVTEKGKDVELRCDPISGHTALYWYRQSLGQGLEFLIYFQGNSAPDKSGLPSDRFSAERTGGSVSTLTIQRTQQEDSAVYLCASSSGHTTQYFGPGTRLLVL.

V is TRBV5-6 and J is TRBJ1-2; D gene uncertain. This CDR3 has 12 amino acids. Germline V CDR1 and CDR2: SGHDT, YYEEEE. Trimming took 0 bases from V and 5 from J, leaving 5 bases between them. DNA of the CDR3: TGTGCCAGCAGCTTGGGGAATTATGGCTACACCTTC. Protein sequence: CASSLGNYGYTF.

The chain carries TRBV29-1 and TRBJ2-5, with D unclear. The V and J ends lost 8 bases and 4 bases respectively, with 14 bases between them. The CDR3 is 12 residues long. CDR1 is SQVTM, CDR2 ANQGSEA, per germline. The CDR3 nucleotides are TGCAGCCTCACAACCGAGAGAGAGACCCAGTACTTC. The encoded protein is CSLTTERETQYF. Complete variable domain (other parts from reference TRBV29-1 and TRBJ2-5): SAVISQKPSRDICQRGTSLTIQCQVDSQVTMMFWYRQQPGQSLTLIATANQGSEATYESGFVIDKFPISRPNLTFSTLTVSNMSPEDSSIYLCSLTTERETQYFGPGTRLLVL.

The V and J genes are TRBV2 and TRBJ2-3, with TRBD2 identical over 11 bases. Trimming removed 6 bases from V and 7 bases from J; junction bases left unmatched: 6. The CDR3 sequence is 14 residues long. Germline V gene data show CDR1 as SNHLY and CDR2 as FYNNEI. CDR3: CASRNLAGGNTQYF. CDR3 nucleotide sequence: TGTGCCAGCAGGAACCTAGCGGGAGGTAATACGCAGTATTTT.

The chain has TRBV3-1 and TRBJ2-7, with D unclear. CDR1 and CDR2 from the germline V gene are LGHDT and YNNKEL (reference sequence). CDR3 size: 12 residues. With 4 bases removed from V and 6 bases from J, the gap between germline ends came to 10 bases. As DNA, the CDR3 is TGTGCCAGCAGCCCCTCGGTAGGCGAGCAGTACTTC. Protein sequence: CASSPSVGEQYF.

The chain combines TRBV29-1 with TRBJ1-6; D unclear. In germline, CDR1 is SQVTM, CDR2 ANQGSEA. CDR3 length: 13 amino acids. V was shortened by 6 bases and J by 6 bases, with 12 bases between the two germline ends. DNA for the CDR3: TGCAGCGTGGAGGCCAGGTCTAATTCACCCCTCCACTTT. Translation gives CSVEARSNSPLHF.

This clonotype was detected once. This rearrangement joins TRBV20-1 to TRBJ2-7; D unclear. Germline CDR1 reads DFQATT; CDR2 reads SNEGSKA (reference sequence). Trimming left V 6 bases short and J 0 bases short, with 15 bases between. The CDR3 contains 14 residues. The CDR3 nucleotides are TGCAGTGCCCCCACCCTCGAGAGCTCCTACGAGCAGTACTTC. Translation gives CSAPTLESSYEQYF.